This T cell receptor (beta chain) was sequenced for a study of blood T cell repertoires in COVID-19. Study information: Spain, Italy and the United States supplied samples that represented acute and convalescent COVID-19. Nucleic acid was either cDNA or gDNA, and it came from T cells, B-cell-depleted T cells, or PBMCs.

The CDR3 runs to 14 residues. Trimming cost V 2 bases and J 0 bases, with 6 bases left between them. Germline lookup yields CDR1 SEHNR and CDR2 FQNEAQ (reference sequence). Methods used by the authors: Amplification with reference gene primers provided the estimates of nucleated cell counts. Some clones are missing from TCRdb's copy, which holds only in-frame ones; the method was immunoSEQ multiplex PCR. From that table come the V and J calls and clone size; the DNA was used to work out D and trimming. Among about 46,000 clones listed, 80% to 90% were seen once. This chain uses TRBV7-9 with TRBJ2-3; D is ambiguous. The specimen was peripheral blood. The TCR comes from a human donor in a cohort sampled during active COVID-19. The donor label of this sample is uncertain. CDR3 nucleotides: TGTGCCAGCAGCTTACTGGGCAGCACAGATACGCAGTATTTT. Translated: CASSLLGSTDTQYF.